This T cell receptor beta chain was documented in a study of cytomegalovirus exposure and HLA in healthy donors. Study conclusions and caveats: Analysis was carried out at a later point, and it linked a missense DCLRE1C variant to TCR beta V- and J-gene trimming. Some public TCRs appeared in many individuals, while most sequences were rare.

Healthy people donating bone marrow made up the donors. V lost 2 bases and J lost 2; bases outside the gene matches: 10. CDR3 length: 17 amino acids. The germline CDR1 and CDR2 sequences are MNHEY and SMNVEV (reference sequence). Comment on this clone: The antigen is not known.

This PCR relied on a set of 60 Vbeta primers and 13 Jbeta primers. TCRdb's copy holds only in-frame clones and misses some; the assay was immunoSEQ multiplex PCR. The sample gives 200,000 to 250,000 clones, 70% to 85% of which show up once; 3.8% is in the top ten. The chain uses TRBV27 and TRBJ2-3; 7 positions agree with TRBD1. This receptor was taken from a male donor in good health and CMV-seronegative. Source material: PBMCs. This CDR3 reads CASSLNPGQTTTDTQYF. CDR3 DNA: TGTGCCAGCAGTTTAAATCCGGGACAGACTACCACAGATACGCAGTATTTT.